The 20 T cell receptor beta chains below come from one sample, sequenced in a study of CD8+ T cells in alopecia areata. The treatment denotes: oral pan-JAK inhibitor, 5-10 mg twice daily. Reverse transcribed after extraction, RNA yielded cDNA as the sequencing template. The assay was immunoSEQ multiplex PCR, and TCRdb's table has in-frame clones only and misses some. This sample has 85,000 to 110,000 clones, with 70% to 90% found just once. The sequenced sample was CD8+ T cells sorted from blood, obtained around week 34, from a patient treated with tofacitinib. The source is a human donor with alopecia areata.

This chain joins TRBV30 and TRBJ1-1; D perhaps matches TRBD1 (5 bases). In germline, CDR1 is GTSNPN, CDR2 SVGIG (reference sequence). The CDR3 length is 14 residues. CDR3 region: CASTQDSMNTEAFF. DNA for the CDR3: TGTGCTTCCACACAGGATTCTATGAACACTGAAGCTTTCTTT.

The rearrangement links TRBV7-9 to TRBJ2-1; D gene unclear. The germline CDR1 and CDR2 sequences are SEHNR and FQNEAQ (reference sequence). The CDR3 has 12 amino acids. Trimming stripped 1 base from V and 6 bases from J, with 4 bases between. CDR3 region: CASSLVANEQFF. CDR3 sequence (DNA): TGTGCCAGCAGCTTAGTGGCCAATGAGCAGTTCTTC.

V is TRBV6-5 and J is TRBJ2-2; 12 bases align to TRBD2. Germline trimming cut 2 bases from V and 7 bases from J; bases unmatched to any gene: 5. Germline CDR1 is MNHEY and CDR2 is SVGAGI. The CDR3 spans 16 residues. As DNA, the CDR3 is TGTGCCAGCAGTTACGGACTAGCGGGATTGAGCGGGGAGCTGTTTTTT. It codes for CASSYGLAGLSGELFF.

The J gene is TRBJ2-7, the V gene TRBV7-9; D gene unclear. This CDR3 region has 12 residues. Looked up from germline, CDR1 is SEHNR and CDR2 is FQNEAQ (reference sequence). V was trimmed by 1 base and J by 3 bases, leaving 4 bases between them. The CDR3 DNA reads TGTGCCAGCAGCTTAGAAGTCTACGAGCAGTACTTC. Translated, it gives CASSLEVYEQYF.

In nucleotides, the CDR3 is TGTGCCAGCAGCTTGAACACCGGGGAGCTGTTTTTT. It yields the protein CASSLNTGELFF. The chain recombines TRBV5-4 with TRBJ2-2, with D unclear. V was cut by 1 base and J by 2 bases, with 0 bases left in between. The CDR3 contains 12 residues. Germline V gene data show CDR1 as SGHNT and CDR2 as YYREEE (reference sequence). Based on the CDR3 plus reference TRBV5-4 and TRBJ2-2, the full variable domain is ETGVTQSPTHLIKTRGQQVTLRCSSQSGHNTVSWYQQALGQGPQFIFQYYREEENGRGNFPPRFSGLQFPNYSSELNVNALELDDSALYLCASSLNTGELFFGEGSRLTVL.

The rearrangement joins TRBV9 to TRBJ2-1; D is perhaps TRBD1 (6 bases). The CDR3 has 15 amino acids. Trimming stripped 3 bases from V and 2 bases from J, with 12 bases between. Germline values: CDR1 SGDLS, CDR2 YYNGEE. The CDR3 region is CASSALGGTYNEQFF. The CDR3 region has the DNA TGTGCCAGCAGCGCGCTAGGGGGAACCTACAATGAGCAGTTCTTC.

The V call is TRBV27, the J call TRBJ2-5; D is uncertain. The CDR3 totals 10 residues. Germline CDR1 and CDR2: MNHEY and SMNVEV (reference sequence). Trimming left V 8 bases short and J 5 bases short, with 6 bases between. The CDR3 DNA reads as TGTGCCAGCGGCGTGGAGACCCAGTACTTC. This encodes CASGVETQYF.

This chain connects TRBV27 to TRBJ2-1; TRBD1 matches 8 bases. Trimming removed 0 bases from V and 3 bases from J; junction bases left unmatched: 7. This CDR3 region has 17 residues. Germline V gives CDR1 MNHEY, CDR2 SMNVEV (reference sequence). The CDR3 spells CASSLSVDRANYNEQFF. In DNA, the CDR3 is TGTGCCAGCAGTTTATCGGTGGACAGGGCGAACTACAATGAGCAGTTCTTC.

This clone has more than one count but fewer than ten. The gene calls are TRBV5-1 and TRBJ2-5; TRBD2 aligns across 12 bases. The J call is in doubt because the DNA end fits TRBJ2-7 better. CDR3 length: 16 amino acids. Germline V gene data show CDR1 as SGHRS and CDR2 as YFSETQ. CDR3 loop: CASSSGLAGLTYEQYF. Here the CDR3 DNA reads TGCGCCAGCAGCTCGGGACTAGCGGGCCTGACCTACGAGCAGTACTTC.

Details on this clone: Other DNA sequences in the sample encode the same CDR3. V and J are TRBV27 and TRBJ1-5; D is unclear. This CDR3 has 14 residues. Germline-derived CDR1 and CDR2 are MNHEY and SMNVEV (reference sequence). Trimming took 0 bases from V and 5 from J, leaving 8 bases between them. Here the CDR3 reads CASSLSGSDQPQHF. In nucleotides, the CDR3 is TGTGCCAGCAGTTTATCGGGCAGCGATCAGCCCCAGCATTTT.

The rearrangement joins TRBV12-5 to TRBJ2-7; D gene uncertain. The CDR3 loop spans 15 amino acids. Germline assignment: CDR1 LGHNT and CDR2 FRNRAP. V gave up 1 base and J gave up 0 bases, with 10 bases separating them. The DNA of the CDR3 is TGTGCTAGTGGTTTGGACAGAGTCTACTCCTACGAGCAGTACTTC. It is translated as CASGLDRVYSYEQYF.

The CDR3 DNA reads as TGTGCCAGCAGCTTTCCTAGCGGCACCTACGAGCAGTACTTC. This codes for CASSFPSGTYEQYF. The V gene is TRBV5-8, the J gene TRBJ2-7, with 7 nucleotides matching TRBD2. Trimming removed 2 bases from V and 2 bases from J; junction bases left unmatched: 4. From germline, CDR1 is SGHTS and CDR2 YDEGEE. The CDR3 consists of 14 residues.

J is TRBJ2-1 and V is TRBV27; D might be TRBD1 or TRBD2, each matching 5 bases. CDR3 size: 13 residues. Deletions cut 6 bases from V and 9 bases from J, with 15 bases between. In germline, CDR1 is MNHEY, CDR2 SMNVEV (reference sequence). CDR3 sequence reads: CASSDTNGGEQFF. CDR3 in DNA: TGTGCCAGCAGCGACACGAATGGGGGTGAGCAGTTCTTC.

This chain uses TRBV7-6 with TRBJ2-2; D uncertain. Trimming removed 5 bases from V and 5 bases from J, with 6 bases in between. This CDR3 has 12 amino acids. Germline CDR1 and CDR2: SGHVS and FNYEAQ. The CDR3 sequence is CASSQMTGELFF. CDR3 DNA sequence: TGTGCCAGCAGCCAAATGACCGGGGAGCTGTTTTTT.

The count of this clone is one. This chain joins TRBV30 and TRBJ2-7; D unresolved. Trimming left V 1 base short and J 3 bases short, with 10 bases between. Germline CDR1 and CDR2: GTSNPN and SVGIG (reference sequence). The CDR3 runs to 13 residues. The CDR3 DNA is TGTGCCTGGAGTGAAGAGTCCAGCTACGAGCAGTACTTC. Translating gives CAWSEESSYEQYF.

The chain is built from TRBV29-1 and TRBJ2-7; D might be TRBD1 or TRBD2, each matching 5 bases. The CDR3 is 14 residues long. Germline V gives CDR1 SQVTM, CDR2 ANQGSEA. Deletions cut 4 bases from V and 7 bases from J, with 20 bases between. The CDR3 loop is CSVGNRDQRWEQYF. CDR3 in DNA: TGCAGCGTTGGAAACCGGGACCAGAGGTGGGAGCAGTACTTC.

V usage is TRBV4-1 and J usage is TRBJ2-3, with unresolved D. This CDR3 has 15 residues. V was cut by 1 base and J by 0 bases, with 8 bases left in between. Looked up from germline, CDR1 is MGHRA and CDR2 is YSYEKL. CDR3: CASSQVPDSTDTQYF. The CDR3 DNA reads TGCGCCAGCAGCCAAGTTCCAGATAGCACAGATACGCAGTATTTT.

The chain carries TRBV27 and TRBJ2-3; D might be TRBD1 (6 bases). CDR3 length: 12 residues. Trimming took off 8 bases at V and 10 bases at J, with 16 bases between the two ends. The V gene's germline CDR1 is MNHEY and CDR2 SMNVEV (reference sequence). The CDR3 sequence is CASGGRINAQYF. The CDR3, as DNA: TGTGCCAGCGGGGGCAGGATTAACGCGCAGTATTTT.

This sequence joins TRBV4-1 and TRBJ2-7; the D gene is possibly TRBD1 (6 bases). Trimming removed 4 bases from V and 3 bases from J, with 13 bases in between. Germline V gene data show CDR1 as MGHRA and CDR2 as YSYEKL. This CDR3 is 14 amino acids long. The CDR3 region has the DNA TGCGCCAGCAGCCTTATTCGGGACAACTACGAGCAGTACTTC. This gives the protein CASSLIRDNYEQYF.

The chain employs TRBV6-5 and TRBJ2-7; tentatively, D is TRBD1 (5 bases). Germline CDR1 and CDR2: MNHEY and SVGAGI. The CDR3 has 13 amino acids. Trimming shortened V by 5 bases and J by 7 bases, and 15 bases separated the two germline ends. In nucleotides, the CDR3 is TGTGCCAGCAGTCACTTCGACAGACGGGAGCAGTACTTC. Protein product: CASSHFDRREQYF.